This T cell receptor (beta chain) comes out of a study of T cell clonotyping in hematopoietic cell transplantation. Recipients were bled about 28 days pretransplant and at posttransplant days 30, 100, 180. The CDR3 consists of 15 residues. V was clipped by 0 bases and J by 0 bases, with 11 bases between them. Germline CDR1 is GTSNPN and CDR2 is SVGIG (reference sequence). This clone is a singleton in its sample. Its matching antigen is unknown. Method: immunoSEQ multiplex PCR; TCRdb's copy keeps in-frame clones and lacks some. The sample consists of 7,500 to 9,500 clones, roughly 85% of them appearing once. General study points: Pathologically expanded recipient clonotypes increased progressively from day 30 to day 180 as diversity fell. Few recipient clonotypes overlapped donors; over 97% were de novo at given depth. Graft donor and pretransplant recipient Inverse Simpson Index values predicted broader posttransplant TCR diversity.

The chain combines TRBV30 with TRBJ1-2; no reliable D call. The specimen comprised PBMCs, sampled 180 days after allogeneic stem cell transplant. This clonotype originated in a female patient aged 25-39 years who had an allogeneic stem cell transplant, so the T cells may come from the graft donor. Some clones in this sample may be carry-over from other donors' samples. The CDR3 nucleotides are TGTGCCTGGAGTGTAGTCCAGACATCTAACTATGGCTACACCTTC. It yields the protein CAWSVVQTSNYGYTF.